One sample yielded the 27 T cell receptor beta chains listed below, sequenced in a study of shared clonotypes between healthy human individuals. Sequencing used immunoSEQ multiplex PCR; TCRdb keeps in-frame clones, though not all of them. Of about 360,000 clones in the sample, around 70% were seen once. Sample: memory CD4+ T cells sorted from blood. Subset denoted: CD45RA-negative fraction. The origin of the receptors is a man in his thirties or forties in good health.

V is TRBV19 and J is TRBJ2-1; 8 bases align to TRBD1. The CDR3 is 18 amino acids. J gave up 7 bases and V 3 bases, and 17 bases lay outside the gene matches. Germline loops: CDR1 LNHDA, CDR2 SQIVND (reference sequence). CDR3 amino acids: CASSIPFTTGTGRNEQFF. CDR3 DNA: TGTGCCAGTAGTATCCCTTTCACAACCGGGACAGGTCGGAATGAGCAGTTCTTC.

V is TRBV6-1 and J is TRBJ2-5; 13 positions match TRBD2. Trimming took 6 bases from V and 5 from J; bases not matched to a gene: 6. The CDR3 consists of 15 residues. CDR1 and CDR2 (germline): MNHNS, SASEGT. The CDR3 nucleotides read TGTGCCAGCAGAGGGACTAGCGGGATGAGTGAGACCCAGTACTTC. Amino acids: CASRGTSGMSETQYF.

CDR3 amino acids: CASTNTPPDLEVNTEAFF. The CDR3 region has the DNA TGTGCCAGCACCAACACACCTCCGGACCTCGAGGTCAACACTGAAGCTTTCTTT. This chain connects TRBV21-1 to TRBJ1-1. TRBV21-1 is a pseudogene locus. The CDR3 consists of 18 residues.

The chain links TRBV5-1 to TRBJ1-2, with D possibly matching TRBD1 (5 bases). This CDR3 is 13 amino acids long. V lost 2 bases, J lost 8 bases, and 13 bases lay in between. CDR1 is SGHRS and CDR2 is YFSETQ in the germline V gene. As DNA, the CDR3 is TGCGCCAGCAGCTTAATCCCGGGGGACGGCTACACCTTC. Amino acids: CASSLIPGDGYTF. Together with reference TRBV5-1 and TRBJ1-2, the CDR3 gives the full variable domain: KAGVTQTPRYLIKTRGQQVTLSCSPISGHRSVSWYQQTPGQGLQFLFEYFSETQRNKGNFPGRFSGRQFSNSRSEMNVSTLELGDSALYLCASSLIPGDGYTFGSGTRLTVV.

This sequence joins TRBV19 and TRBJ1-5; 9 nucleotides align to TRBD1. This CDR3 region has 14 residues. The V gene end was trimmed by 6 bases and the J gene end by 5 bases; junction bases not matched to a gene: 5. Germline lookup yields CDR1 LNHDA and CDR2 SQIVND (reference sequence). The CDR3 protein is CASRLGQGYQPQHF. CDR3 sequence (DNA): TGTGCCAGTAGGTTGGGACAGGGCTATCAGCCCCAGCATTTT.

The CDR3 DNA follows: TGCGCCAGCAGCGGGGGACCGCCGAACACCGGGGAGCTGTTTTTT. Protein product: CASSGGPPNTGELFF. The chain couples TRBV5-1 to TRBJ2-2, with D perhaps TRBD1 or TRBD2 (5 bases each). The CDR3 loop spans 15 amino acids. Germline-derived CDR1 and CDR2 are SGHRS and YFSETQ. Deletions cut 4 bases from V and 0 bases from J, with 10 bases between. Full variable domain (rest looked up from reference TRBV5-1 and TRBJ2-2): KAGVTQTPRYLIKTRGQQVTLSCSPISGHRSVSWYQQTPGQGLQFLFEYFSETQRNKGNFPGRFSGRQFSNSRSEMNVSTLELGDSALYLCASSGGPPNTGELFFGEGSRLTVL.

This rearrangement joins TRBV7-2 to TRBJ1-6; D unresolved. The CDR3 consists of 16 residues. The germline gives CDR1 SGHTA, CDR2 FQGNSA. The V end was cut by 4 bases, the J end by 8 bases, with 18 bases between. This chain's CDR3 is CASSSRRGALHSPLHF. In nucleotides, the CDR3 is TGTGCCAGCAGCTCCCGCCGGGGAGCCCTTCATTCACCCCTCCACTTT.

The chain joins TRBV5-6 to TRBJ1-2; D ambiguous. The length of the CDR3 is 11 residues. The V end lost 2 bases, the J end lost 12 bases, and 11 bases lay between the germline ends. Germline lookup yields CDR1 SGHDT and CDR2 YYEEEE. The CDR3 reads CASSFSGPHTF. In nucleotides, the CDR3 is TGTGCCAGCAGCTTCTCCGGGCCTCACACCTTC.

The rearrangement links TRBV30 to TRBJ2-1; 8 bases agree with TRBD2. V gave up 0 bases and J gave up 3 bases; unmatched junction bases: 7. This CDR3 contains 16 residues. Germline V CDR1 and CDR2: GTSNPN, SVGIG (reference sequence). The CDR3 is CAWSVIGGTSYNEQFF. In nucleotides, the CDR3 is TGTGCCTGGAGTGTAATCGGGGGGACTAGCTACAATGAGCAGTTCTTC.

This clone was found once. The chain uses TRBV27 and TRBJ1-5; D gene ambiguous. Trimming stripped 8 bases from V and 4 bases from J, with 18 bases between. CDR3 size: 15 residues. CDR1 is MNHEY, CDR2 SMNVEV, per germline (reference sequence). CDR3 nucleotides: TGTGCCAGCTCTCTTATCAGGAACCAAAATCAGCCCCAGCATTTT. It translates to CASSLIRNQNQPQHF.

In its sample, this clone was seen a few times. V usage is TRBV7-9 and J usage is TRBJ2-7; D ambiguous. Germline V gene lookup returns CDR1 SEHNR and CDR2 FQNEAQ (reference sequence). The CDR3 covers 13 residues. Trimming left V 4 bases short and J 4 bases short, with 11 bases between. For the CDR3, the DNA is TGTGCCAGCAGCTCGGTTGGGCATTACGAGCAGTACTTC. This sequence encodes CASSSVGHYEQYF.

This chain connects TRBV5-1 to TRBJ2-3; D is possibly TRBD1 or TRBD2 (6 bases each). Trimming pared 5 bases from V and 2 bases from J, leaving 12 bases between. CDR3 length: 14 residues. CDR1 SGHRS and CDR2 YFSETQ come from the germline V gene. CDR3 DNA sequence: TGCGCCAGCAGTATGGGGGGCTACACAGATACGCAGTATTTT. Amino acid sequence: CASSMGGYTDTQYF.

CDR3 protein: CASSPSTGVGTDTQYF. The CDR3 DNA reads TGTGCCAGCTCACCATCGACAGGGGTAGGCACAGATACGCAGTATTTT. The chain joins TRBV18 to TRBJ2-3; the match to TRBD1 covers 8 bases. This CDR3 has 16 residues. The V gene's germline CDR1 is KGHSH and CDR2 LQKENI. The J segment lost 1 base and the V segment lost 2 bases, leaving 5 bases of the junction unmatched.

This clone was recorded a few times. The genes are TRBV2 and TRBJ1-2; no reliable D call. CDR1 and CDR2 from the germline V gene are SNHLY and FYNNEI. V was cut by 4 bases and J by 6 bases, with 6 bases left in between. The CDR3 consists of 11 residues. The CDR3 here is CASSVMNGYTF. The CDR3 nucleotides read TGTGCCAGCAGTGTTATGAATGGCTACACCTTC.

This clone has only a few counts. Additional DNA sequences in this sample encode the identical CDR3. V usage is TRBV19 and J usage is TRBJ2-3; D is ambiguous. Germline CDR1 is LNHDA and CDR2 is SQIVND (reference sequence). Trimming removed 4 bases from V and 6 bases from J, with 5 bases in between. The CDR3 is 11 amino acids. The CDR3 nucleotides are TGTGCCAGTAGTAGGTGGGATACGCAGTATTTT. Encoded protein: CASSRWDTQYF.

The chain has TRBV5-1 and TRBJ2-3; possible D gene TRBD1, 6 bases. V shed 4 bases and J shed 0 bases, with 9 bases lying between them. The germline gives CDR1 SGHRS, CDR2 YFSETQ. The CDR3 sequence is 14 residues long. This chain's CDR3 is CASSQDSSTDTQYF. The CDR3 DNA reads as TGCGCCAGCAGCCAGGACAGTAGCACAGATACGCAGTATTTT. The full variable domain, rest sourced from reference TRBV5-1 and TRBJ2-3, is KAGVTQTPRYLIKTRGQQVTLSCSPISGHRSVSWYQQTPGQGLQFLFEYFSETQRNKGNFPGRFSGRQFSNSRSEMNVSTLELGDSALYLCASSQDSSTDTQYFGPGTRLTVL.

CDR3 nucleotides: TGTGCCAGCAGCCGCTTTTTGCGAGCGGGAGAGGAGACCCAGTACTTC. Amino acid sequence: CASSRFLRAGEETQYF. The chain uses TRBV14 and TRBJ2-5, with 8 positions matching TRBD2. Looked up from germline, CDR1 is SGHDN and CDR2 is FVKESK. CDR3 length equals 16 residues. V lost 4 bases, J lost 5 bases, and 12 bases stayed unmatched. Based on the CDR3 plus reference TRBV14 and TRBJ2-5, the full variable domain is EAGVTQFPSHSVIEKGQTVTLRCDPISGHDNLYWYRRVMGKEIKFLLHFVKESKQDESGMPNNRFLAERTGGTYSTLKVQPAELEDSGVYFCASSRFLRAGEETQYFGPGTRLLVL.

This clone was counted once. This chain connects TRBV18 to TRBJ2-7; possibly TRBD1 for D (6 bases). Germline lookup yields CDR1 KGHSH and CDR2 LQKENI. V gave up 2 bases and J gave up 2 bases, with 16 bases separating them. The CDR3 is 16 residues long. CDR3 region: CASSPKDSLATYEQYF. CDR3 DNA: TGTGCCAGCTCACCAAAGGACAGCCTTGCTACCTACGAGCAGTACTTC.

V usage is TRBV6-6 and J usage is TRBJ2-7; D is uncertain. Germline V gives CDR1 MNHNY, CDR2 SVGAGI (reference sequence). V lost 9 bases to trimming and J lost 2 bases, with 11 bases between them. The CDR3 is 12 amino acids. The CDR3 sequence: CASMTVTYEQYF. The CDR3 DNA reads TGTGCCAGTATGACGGTGACCTACGAGCAGTACTTC.

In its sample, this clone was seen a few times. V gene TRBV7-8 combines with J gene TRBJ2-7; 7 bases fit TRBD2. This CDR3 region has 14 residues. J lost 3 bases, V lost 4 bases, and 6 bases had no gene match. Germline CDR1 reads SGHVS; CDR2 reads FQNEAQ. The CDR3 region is CASSSGLDFYEQYF. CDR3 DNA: TGTGCCAGCAGCTCAGGACTAGATTTCTACGAGCAGTACTTC.

The CDR3 protein is CASSQLAGVAGELFF. The CDR3 DNA reads TGTGCCAGCAGTCAACTAGCGGGAGTCGCCGGGGAGCTGTTTTTT. The rearrangement joins TRBV27 to TRBJ2-2; 11 bases are shared with TRBD2. This CDR3 contains 15 residues. Germline V gives CDR1 MNHEY, CDR2 SMNVEV (reference sequence). With V trimmed by 5 bases and J by 6 bases, 5 bases remained unmatched.

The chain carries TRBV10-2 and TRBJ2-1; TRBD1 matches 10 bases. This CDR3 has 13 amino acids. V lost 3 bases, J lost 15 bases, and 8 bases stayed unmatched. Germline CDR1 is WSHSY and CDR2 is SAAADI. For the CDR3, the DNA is TGCGCCAGCAGTGAATTTAAGGGACAGGGGTGGTTCTTC. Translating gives CASSEFKGQGWFF.

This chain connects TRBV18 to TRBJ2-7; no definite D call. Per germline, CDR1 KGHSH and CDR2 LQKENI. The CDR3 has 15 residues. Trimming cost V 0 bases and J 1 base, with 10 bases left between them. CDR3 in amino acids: CASSPPRALSYEQYF. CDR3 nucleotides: TGTGCCAGCTCACCACCGAGAGCGCTGTCCTACGAGCAGTACTTC.

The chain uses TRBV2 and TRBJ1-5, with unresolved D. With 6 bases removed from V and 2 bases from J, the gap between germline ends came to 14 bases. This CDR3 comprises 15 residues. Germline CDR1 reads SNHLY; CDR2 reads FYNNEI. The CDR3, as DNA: TGTGCCAGCAGCGACCGGCTTGGGGGCAATCAGCCCCAGCATTTT. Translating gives CASSDRLGGNQPQHF. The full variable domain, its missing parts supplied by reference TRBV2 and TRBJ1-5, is EPEVTQTPSHQVTQMGQEVILRCVPISNHLYFYWYRQILGQKVEFLVSFYNNEISEKSEIFDDQFSVERPDGSNFTLKIRSTKLEDSAMYFCASSDRLGGNQPQHFGDGTRLSIL.

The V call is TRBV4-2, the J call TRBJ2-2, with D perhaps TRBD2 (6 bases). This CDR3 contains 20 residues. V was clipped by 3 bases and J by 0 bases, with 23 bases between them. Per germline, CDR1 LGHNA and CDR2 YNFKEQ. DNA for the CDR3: TGTGCCAGCAGCCACGATTGGGGTGGTTGGCGGGACTCGAACACCGGGGAGCTGTTTTTT. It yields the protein CASSHDWGGWRDSNTGELFF.

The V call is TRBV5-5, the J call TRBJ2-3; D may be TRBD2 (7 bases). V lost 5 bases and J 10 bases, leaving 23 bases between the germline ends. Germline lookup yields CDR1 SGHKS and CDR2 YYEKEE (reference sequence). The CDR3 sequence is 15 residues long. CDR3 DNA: TGTGCCAGCAGTTTCGTCGGACAGCCGGGGAGGGCGCAGTATTTT. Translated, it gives CASSFVGQPGRAQYF.

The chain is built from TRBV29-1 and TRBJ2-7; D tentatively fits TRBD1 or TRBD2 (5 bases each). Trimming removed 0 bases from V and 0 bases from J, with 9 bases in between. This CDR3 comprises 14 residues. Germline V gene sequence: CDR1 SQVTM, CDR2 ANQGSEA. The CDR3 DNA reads TGCAGCGTTGAAGATGGGACCTTCTCCTACGAGCAGTACTTC. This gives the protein CSVEDGTFSYEQYF.